This T cell receptor (beta chain) stems from a study of CD8 T cells in ankylosing spondylitis. V lost 9 bases to trimming and J lost 4 bases; unmatched junction nucleotides: 5. The CDR3 is 13 amino acids. Germline values: CDR1 ENHRY, CDR2 SYGVKD. Preparation of TCR beta libraries was done by quantitative 5'-RACE with molecular barcodes. TCRdb re-called the 5' RACE reads through MiXCR, storing one row per CDR3 protein. The sample has 200,000 or so distinct CDR3 sequences, 10% to 15% seen once; the top ten hold about 10%. This clonotype was seen at least ten times. The chain is built from TRBV10-3 and TRBJ1-5, with 8 bases aligning to TRBD1. This receptor was taken from a female donor with ankylosing spondylitis or in good health (not recorded which). Material: blood, either unsorted or a sorted T cell fraction (not recorded which). The CDR3 spells CAMSDRENQPQHF. CDR3 sequence (DNA): TGTGCCATGTCGGACAGGGAGAATCAGCCCCAGCATTTT.